These 8 T cell receptor beta chains came from one sample sequenced in a study of CD8 T cells in ankylosing spondylitis. Study-wide findings and caveats: A TCR beta motif of about 8 highly homologous variants appeared characteristic of ankylosing spondylitis blood.

Their antigens remain unidentified. Using its own MiXCR run on the 5' RACE reads, TCRdb lists one record per CDR3 protein. This table has hundreds of thousands of distinct CDR3 sequences, roughly a sixth appearing once. Sequencing was carried out using blood, either unsorted or a sorted T cell fraction (not recorded which). The receptors were gathered from a male donor with ankylosing spondylitis.

This clonotype was observed a handful of times. The chain uses TRBV5-1 and TRBJ2-3, with D possibly called TRBD1 or TRBD2 (6 bases each). Germline values: CDR1 SGHRS, CDR2 YFSETQ. V was pared by 0 bases and J by 4 bases, with 9 bases between. The CDR3 has 14 residues. The CDR3 loop is CASSLEGGSDTQYF. The CDR3 bases are TGCGCCAGCAGCTTGGAGGGGGGCTCAGATACGCAGTATTTT.

The CDR3 loop reads CSARDRAGPPDTQYF. The CDR3 nucleotides read TGCAGTGCTAGAGATCGGGCGGGGCCGCCAGATACGCAGTATTTT. This chain connects TRBV20-1 to TRBJ2-3; D may be TRBD2 (6 bases). The CDR3 is made up of 15 amino acids. Germline assignment: CDR1 DFQATT and CDR2 SNEGSKA (reference sequence). V lost 0 bases to trimming and J lost 4 bases, with 14 bases between them.

This clonotype was counted a few times. The chain employs TRBV5-1 and TRBJ2-3; D not certain. Germline lookup yields CDR1 SGHRS and CDR2 YFSETQ. Trimming stripped 0 bases from V and 6 bases from J, with 8 bases between. This CDR3 comprises 13 residues. In DNA, the CDR3 is TGCGCCAGCAGCTTGGCCGCGATTGATACGCAGTATTTT. Amino acid sequence: CASSLAAIDTQYF.

This chain joins TRBV5-1 and TRBJ2-7; 9 bases fit TRBD1. Germline V gene lookup returns CDR1 SGHRS and CDR2 YFSETQ. With 4 bases clipped from V and 7 bases from J, the junction kept 9 bases outside the gene matches. The CDR3 is made up of 14 amino acids. In DNA, the CDR3 is TGCGCCAGCAGCCAAAGGACAGGGGTAGGTGAGCAGTACTTC. It is translated as CASSQRTGVGEQYF.

The chain carries TRBV6-6 and TRBJ2-7; 8 bases fit TRBD1. The V gene end was trimmed by 7 bases and the J gene end by 3 bases; junction bases not matched to a gene: 5. CDR1 MNHNY and CDR2 SVGAGI come from the germline V gene (reference sequence). The CDR3 has 13 amino acids. The CDR3 DNA sequence: TGTGCCAGCACACCGACAGGGGACTACGAGCAGTACTTC. This sequence encodes CASTPTGDYEQYF.

The sample holds many counts of this clonotype. This chain links TRBV12-3 or TRBV12-4 with TRBJ2-4; D may be TRBD2 (5 bases). V lost 5 bases and J 11 bases, leaving 10 bases between the germline ends. The CDR3 runs to 11 residues. The CDR3 DNA sequence: TGTGCCAGCAGTGGACTCGCTTTTCAGTACTTC. This sequence encodes CASSGLAFQYF.

This clonotype was observed a few times. V and J are TRBV6-4 and TRBJ1-2; 9 bases agree with TRBD1. V lost 6 bases to trimming and J lost 7 bases; unmatched junction nucleotides: 6. This CDR3 region has 13 residues. From germline, CDR1 is MRHNA and CDR2 SNTAGT. For the CDR3, the DNA is TGTGCCAGCAGAGCCACAGGGGGCTCTGGCTACACCTTC. It codes for CASRATGGSGYTF.

The sample holds many counts of this clonotype. This chain uses TRBV5-1 with TRBJ1-1; maybe TRBD1 (6 bases). The CDR3 contains 16 residues. Germline V CDR1 and CDR2: SGHRS, YFSETQ. Trimming removed 0 bases from V and 1 base from J, with 13 bases in between. The CDR3 bases are TGCGCCAGCAGCTTGGCAGCTAGGACAGAGAACACTGAAGCTTTCTTT. This sequence encodes CASSLAARTENTEAFF.